This note documents a single TCR beta chain sequence. Germline V lookup: CDR1 SGHRS, CDR2 YFSETQ. Trimming stripped 7 bases from V and 1 base from J, with 12 bases between. The CDR3 covers 14 residues. The entry originates in a study of cytomegalovirus exposure and HLA in healthy donors. 13 Jbeta primers and 60 Vbeta primers were used for the PCR. Some clones are missing from TCRdb's copy, which holds only in-frame ones; the method was immunoSEQ multiplex PCR. Found here are around 150,000 clones, 60% to 75% of them singletons; the top ten hold around 3%. The gene calls are TRBV5-1 and TRBJ2-1; D gene ambiguous. Input material: PBMCs. The receptor comes from a woman in her 50s in good health and CMV-seropositive. CDR3 sequence (DNA): TGCGCCAGCGCTCCGGGTCAATCCTACAATGAGCAGTTCTTC. The encoded protein is CASAPGQSYNEQFF.